This paragraph reports one TCR beta chain. Its antigen is still unknown. TCR beta cDNA libraries included unique molecular identifiers. TCRdb re-called the PCR reads with MiXCR, one entry per CDR3 protein. The data hold roughly 400,000 distinct CDR3 sequences, with 30% to 40% observed a single time. Germline V CDR1 and CDR2: DFQATT, SNEGSKA (reference sequence). This CDR3 contains 12 residues. Trimming took off 4 bases at V and 6 bases at J, with 11 bases between the two ends. This record belongs to a study of post-analysis software for immune sequencing data. Study results and limitations: TRBV segments more frequent in patients than in controls numbered roughly 5 and included TRBV5-6, TRBV5-1 and TRBV20-1.

This chain connects TRBV20-1 to TRBJ2-3; possibly TRBD2 for D (6 bases). Sequences were obtained from blood. The TCR comes from a girl aged 2 to 10 with multiple sclerosis. CDR3 sequence reads: CSAIPRGDTQYF. The DNA for the CDR3 is TGCAGTGCTATCCCCCGGGGGGATACGCAGTATTTT.